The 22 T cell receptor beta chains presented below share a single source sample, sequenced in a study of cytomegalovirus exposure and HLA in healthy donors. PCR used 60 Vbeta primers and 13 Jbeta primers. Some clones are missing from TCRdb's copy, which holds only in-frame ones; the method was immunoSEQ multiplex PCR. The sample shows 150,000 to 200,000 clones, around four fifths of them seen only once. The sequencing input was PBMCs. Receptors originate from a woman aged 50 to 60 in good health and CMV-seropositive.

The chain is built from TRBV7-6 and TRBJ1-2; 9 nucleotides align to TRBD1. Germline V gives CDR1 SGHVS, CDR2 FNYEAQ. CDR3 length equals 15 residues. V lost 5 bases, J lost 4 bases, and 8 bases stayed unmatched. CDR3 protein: CASSGPTGGSYGYTF. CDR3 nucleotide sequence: TGTGCCAGCAGCGGACCGACAGGGGGGAGCTATGGCTACACCTTC.

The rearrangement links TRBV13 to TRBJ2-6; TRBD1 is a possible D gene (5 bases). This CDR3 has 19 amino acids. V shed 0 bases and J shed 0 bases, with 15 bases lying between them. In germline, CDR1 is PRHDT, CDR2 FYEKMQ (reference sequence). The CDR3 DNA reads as TGTGCCAGCAGCTTAGGAATTCCAGGGTTGTCCTCTGGGGCCAACGTCCTGACTTTC. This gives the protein CASSLGIPGLSSGANVLTF.

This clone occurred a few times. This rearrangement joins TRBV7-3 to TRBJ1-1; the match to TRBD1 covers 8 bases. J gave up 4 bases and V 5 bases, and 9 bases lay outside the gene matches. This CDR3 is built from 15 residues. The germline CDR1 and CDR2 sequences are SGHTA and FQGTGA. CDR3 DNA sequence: TGTGCCAGCAGCAATGACAGGACAGGGACCACTGAAGCTTTCTTT. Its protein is CASSNDRTGTTEAFF.

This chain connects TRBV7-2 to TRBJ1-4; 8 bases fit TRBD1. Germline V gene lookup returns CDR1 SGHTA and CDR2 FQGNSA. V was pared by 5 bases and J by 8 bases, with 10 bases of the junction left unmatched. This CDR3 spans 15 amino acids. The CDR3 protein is CASSPSQGEWEKLFF. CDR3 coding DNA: TGTGCCAGCAGCCCGTCACAGGGGGAGTGGGAAAAACTGTTTTTT.

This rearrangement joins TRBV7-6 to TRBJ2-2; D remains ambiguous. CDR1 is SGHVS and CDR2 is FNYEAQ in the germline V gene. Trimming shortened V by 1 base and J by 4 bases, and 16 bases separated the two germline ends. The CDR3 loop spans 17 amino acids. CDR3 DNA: TGTGCCAGCAGCTTAGGTCTATTAGGAGTAGTCACCGGGGAGCTGTTTTTT. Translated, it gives CASSLGLLGVVTGELFF.

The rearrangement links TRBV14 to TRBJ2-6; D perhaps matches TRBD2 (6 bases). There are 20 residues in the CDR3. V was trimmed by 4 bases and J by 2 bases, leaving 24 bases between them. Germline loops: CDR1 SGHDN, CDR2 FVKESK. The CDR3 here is CASSLGPGLLNVAGANVLTF. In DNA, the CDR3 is TGTGCCAGCAGCCTGGGTCCGGGACTCTTAAATGTAGCTGGGGCCAACGTCCTGACTTTC.

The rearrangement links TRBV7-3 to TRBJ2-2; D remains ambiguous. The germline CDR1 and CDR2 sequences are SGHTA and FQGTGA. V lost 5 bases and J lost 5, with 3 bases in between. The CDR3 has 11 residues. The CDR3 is CASSRTGELFF. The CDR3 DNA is TGTGCCAGCAGCCGTACCGGGGAGCTGTTTTTT.

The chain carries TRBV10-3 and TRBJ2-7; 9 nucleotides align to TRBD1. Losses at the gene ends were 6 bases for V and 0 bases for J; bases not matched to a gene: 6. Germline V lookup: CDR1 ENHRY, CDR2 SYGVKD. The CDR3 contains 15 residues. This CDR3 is CAIRNTGGLSYEQYF. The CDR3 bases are TGTGCCATCAGGAATACAGGGGGCCTCTCCTACGAGCAGTACTTC.

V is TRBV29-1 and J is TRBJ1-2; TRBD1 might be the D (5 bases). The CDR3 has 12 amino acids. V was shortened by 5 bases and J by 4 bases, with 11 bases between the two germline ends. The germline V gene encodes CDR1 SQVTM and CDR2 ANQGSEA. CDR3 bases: TGCAGCGTTTATCAGGGTGCCTATGGCTACACCTTC. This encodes CSVYQGAYGYTF.

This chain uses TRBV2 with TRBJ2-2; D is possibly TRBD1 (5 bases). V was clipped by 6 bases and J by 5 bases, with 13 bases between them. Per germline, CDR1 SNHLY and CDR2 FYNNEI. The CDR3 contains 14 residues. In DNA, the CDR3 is TGTGCCAGCAGGATCGGCAGGGATACCGGGGAGCTGTTTTTT. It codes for CASRIGRDTGELFF.

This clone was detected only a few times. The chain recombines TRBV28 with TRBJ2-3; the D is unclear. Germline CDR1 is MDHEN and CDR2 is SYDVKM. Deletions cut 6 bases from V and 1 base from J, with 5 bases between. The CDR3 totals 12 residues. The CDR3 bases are TGTGCCAGCAGACATCGCACAGATACGCAGTATTTT. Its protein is CASRHRTDTQYF.

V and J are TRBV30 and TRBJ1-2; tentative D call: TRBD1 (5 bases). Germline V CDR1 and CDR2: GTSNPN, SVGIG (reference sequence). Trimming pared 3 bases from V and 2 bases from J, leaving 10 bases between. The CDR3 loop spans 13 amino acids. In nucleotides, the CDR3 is TGTGCCTGGAGCGACCGGGGGAACTATGGCTACACCTTC. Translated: CAWSDRGNYGYTF.

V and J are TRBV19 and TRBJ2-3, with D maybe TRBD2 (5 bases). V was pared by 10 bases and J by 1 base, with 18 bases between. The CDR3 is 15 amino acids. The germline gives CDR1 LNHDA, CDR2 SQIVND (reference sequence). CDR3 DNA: TGTGCCACTTCAAATAGAGGGAGCCGCACAGATACGCAGTATTTT. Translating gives CATSNRGSRTDTQYF.

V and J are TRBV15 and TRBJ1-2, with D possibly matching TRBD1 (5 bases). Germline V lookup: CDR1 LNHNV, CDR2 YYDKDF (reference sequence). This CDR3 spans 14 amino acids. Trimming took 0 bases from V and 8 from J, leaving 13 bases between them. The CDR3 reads CATSRDMGPGGYTF. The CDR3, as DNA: TGTGCCACCAGCAGAGATATGGGGCCAGGAGGCTACACCTTC.

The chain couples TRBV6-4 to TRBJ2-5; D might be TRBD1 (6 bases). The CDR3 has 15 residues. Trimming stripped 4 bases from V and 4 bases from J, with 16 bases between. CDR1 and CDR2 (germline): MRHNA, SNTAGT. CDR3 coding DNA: TGTGCCAGCAGTGTGGCAGGGGTAGACTTAGAGACCCAGTACTTC. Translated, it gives CASSVAGVDLETQYF.

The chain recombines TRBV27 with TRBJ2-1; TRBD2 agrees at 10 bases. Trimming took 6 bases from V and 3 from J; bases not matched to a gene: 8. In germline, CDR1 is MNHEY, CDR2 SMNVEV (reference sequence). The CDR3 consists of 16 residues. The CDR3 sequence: CASRSQGLANYNEQFF. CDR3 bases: TGTGCCAGCAGATCCCAGGGACTAGCGAACTACAATGAGCAGTTCTTC.

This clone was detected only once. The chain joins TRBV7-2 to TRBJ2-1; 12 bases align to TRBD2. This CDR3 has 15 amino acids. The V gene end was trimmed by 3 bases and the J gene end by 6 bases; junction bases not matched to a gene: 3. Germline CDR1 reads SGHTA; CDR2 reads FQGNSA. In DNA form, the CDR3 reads TGTGCCAGCAGCTTTACTAGCGGGGGGTTCAATGAGCAGTTCTTC. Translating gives CASSFTSGGFNEQFF.

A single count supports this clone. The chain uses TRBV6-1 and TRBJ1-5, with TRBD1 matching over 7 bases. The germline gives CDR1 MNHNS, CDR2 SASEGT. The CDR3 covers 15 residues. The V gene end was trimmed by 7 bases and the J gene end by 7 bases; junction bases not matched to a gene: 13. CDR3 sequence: CASTRQGSNRQPQHF. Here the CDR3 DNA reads TGTGCCAGCACCAGACAGGGATCGAACAGGCAGCCCCAGCATTTT.

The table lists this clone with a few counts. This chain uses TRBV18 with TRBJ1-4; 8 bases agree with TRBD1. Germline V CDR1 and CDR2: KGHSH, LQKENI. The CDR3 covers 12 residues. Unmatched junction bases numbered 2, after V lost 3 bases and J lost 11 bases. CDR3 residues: CASSPTGDKLFF. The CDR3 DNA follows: TGTGCCAGCTCACCGACAGGGGACAAACTGTTTTTT.

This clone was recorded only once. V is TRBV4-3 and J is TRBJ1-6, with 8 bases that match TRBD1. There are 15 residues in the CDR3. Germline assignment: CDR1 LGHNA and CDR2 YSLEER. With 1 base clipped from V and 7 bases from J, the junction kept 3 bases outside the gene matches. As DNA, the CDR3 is TGCGCCAGCAGCCAAGCAGACAGGGGAAATTCACCCCTCCACTTT. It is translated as CASSQADRGNSPLHF.

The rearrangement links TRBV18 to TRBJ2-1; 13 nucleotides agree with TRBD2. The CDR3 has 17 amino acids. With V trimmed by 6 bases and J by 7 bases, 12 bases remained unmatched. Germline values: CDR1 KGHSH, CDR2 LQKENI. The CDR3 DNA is TGTGCCAGCTCCCCCCCGGGACTAGCGGGATCCCTTAATGAGCAGTTCTTC. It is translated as CASSPPGLAGSLNEQFF. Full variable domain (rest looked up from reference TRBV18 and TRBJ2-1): NAGVMQNPRHLVRRRGQEARLRCSPMKGHSHVYWYRQLPEEGLKFMVYLQKENIIDESGMPKERFSAEFPKEGPSILRIQQVVRGDSAAYFCASSPPGLAGSLNEQFFGPGTRLTVL.

In DNA form, the CDR3 reads TGTGCCAGCAGTTCCCGGGGTAGCACCCACTATAATTCACCCCTCCACTTT. It yields the protein CASSSRGSTHYNSPLHF. This chain links TRBV2 with TRBJ1-6, with D uncertain. V was shortened by 5 bases and J by 3 bases, with 17 bases between the two germline ends. Germline V gene sequence: CDR1 SNHLY, CDR2 FYNNEI. The CDR3 extends over 17 amino acids.